Below are 18 T cell receptor beta chains sequenced from a single sample in a study of blood T cell repertoires in COVID-19. Repertoires were generated with immunoSEQ multiplex PCR, while TCRdb's copy carries only in-frame clones and drops some. The repertoire holds 30,000 to 35,000 clones, with 80% to 90% as singletons. The specimen was peripheral blood. These receptors all come from a man in his 60s with active COVID-19.

The chain couples TRBV5-1 to TRBJ2-4; TRBD2 aligns across 14 bases. The trim removed 4 bases at V and 8 bases at J, leaving 14 bases unmatched. The CDR3 has 18 residues. Germline-derived CDR1 and CDR2 are SGHRS and YFSETQ. DNA of the CDR3: TGCGCCAGCAGCACGTCCGTCGGGACTAGCGGGAGTAGGGACATTCAGTACTTC. It codes for CASSTSVGTSGSRDIQYF.

CDR3 loop: CASSRLAGAHYNEQFF. The DNA of the CDR3 is TGTGCCAGCAGCCGACTAGCGGGAGCCCACTACAATGAGCAGTTCTTC. The chain is built from TRBV11-2 and TRBJ2-1, with TRBD2 matching 12 bases. CDR1 and CDR2 from the germline V gene are SGHAT and FQNNGV. The length of the CDR3 is 16 residues. Trimming cost V 5 bases and J 3 bases; bases outside gene matches: 5.

The rearrangement joins TRBV7-3 to TRBJ2-6; TRBD1 is a possible D gene (5 bases). V lost 4 bases and J 1 base, leaving 17 bases between the germline ends. This CDR3 spans 18 amino acids. Germline CDR1 reads SGHTA; CDR2 reads FQGTGA. Here the CDR3 reads CASSSGQGSKSGANVLTF. CDR3 sequence (DNA): TGTGCCAGCAGCTCCGGTCAGGGAAGTAAGTCTGGGGCCAACGTCCTGACTTTC.

The V gene is TRBV24-1, the J gene TRBJ2-3, with TRBD2 as a possible D gene (6 bases). From germline, CDR1 is KGHDR and CDR2 SFDVKD. The germline V and J ends were trimmed by 5 bases and 3 bases, with 14 bases remaining between them. The CDR3 is 15 amino acids. The CDR3 is CATSGRVGGTDTQYF. CDR3 DNA sequence: TGTGCCACCAGTGGGAGGGTCGGAGGAACAGATACGCAGTATTTT.

This clone was seen just once. This chain uses TRBV29-1 with TRBJ2-1; 8 bases line up with TRBD1. The CDR3 has 13 amino acids. CDR1 is SQVTM and CDR2 is ANQGSEA in the germline V gene. The trim removed 7 bases at V and 4 bases at J, leaving 6 bases unmatched. CDR3 nucleotides: TGCAGCGGCTCCCGGGACAGGTACAATGAGCAGTTCTTC. Encoded protein: CSGSRDRYNEQFF.

The chain has TRBV30 and TRBJ2-1; D may be TRBD1 (5 bases). Trimming cost V 0 bases and J 8 bases, with 11 bases left between them. Looked up from germline, CDR1 is GTSNPN and CDR2 is SVGIG (reference sequence). The CDR3 is 13 amino acids. Here the CDR3 DNA reads TGTGCCTGGAGTGTACAGGCCAACGATGAGCAGTTCTTC. It specifies CAWSVQANDEQFF.

The rearrangement links TRBV18 to TRBJ2-2; TRBD1 is a possible D gene (5 bases). CDR3 length: 15 amino acids. V gave up 2 bases and J gave up 5 bases, with 12 bases separating them. Per germline, CDR1 KGHSH and CDR2 LQKENI. The CDR3 is CASSPGFTGTGELFF. The CDR3 DNA follows: TGTGCCAGCTCACCAGGTTTCACAGGAACCGGGGAGCTGTTTTTT. Filled out from reference TRBV18 and TRBJ2-2, the complete variable domain reads NAGVMQNPRHLVRRRGQEARLRCSPMKGHSHVYWYRQLPEEGLKFMVYLQKENIIDESGMPKERFSAEFPKEGPSILRIQQVVRGDSAAYFCASSPGFTGTGELFFGEGSRLTVL.

The chain recombines TRBV15 with TRBJ1-3, with D maybe TRBD1 (5 bases). This CDR3 region has 15 residues. CDR1 is LNHNV and CDR2 is YYDKDF in the germline V gene (reference sequence). Trimming took off 5 bases at V and 0 bases at J, with 11 bases between the two ends. CDR3 sequence reads: CATSGTGYSGNTIYF. DNA for the CDR3: TGTGCCACCAGCGGAACAGGCTACTCTGGAAACACCATATATTTT.

The CDR3 sequence is CASSDHRGEPNYGYTF. The CDR3 DNA reads as TGTGCCAGCAGTGACCACAGGGGTGAGCCTAACTATGGCTACACCTTC. The chain employs TRBV6-1 and TRBJ1-2; 7 nucleotides align to TRBD1. The CDR3 covers 16 residues. The V gene's germline CDR1 is MNHNS and CDR2 SASEGT. Trimming removed 3 bases from V and 0 bases from J; junction bases left unmatched: 7.

The chain carries TRBV18 and TRBJ2-5; 7 bases are a match to TRBD2. CDR3 length: 15 amino acids. Germline lookup yields CDR1 KGHSH and CDR2 LQKENI. Trimming cost V 1 base and J 5 bases; bases outside gene matches: 7. CDR3 DNA: TGTGCCAGCTCACCACATCCTGGGGAGGGGGAGACCCAGTACTTC. Encoded protein: CASSPHPGEGETQYF.

The J gene is TRBJ1-2, the V gene TRBV27, with TRBD1 matching over 8 bases. With V trimmed by 5 bases and J by 2 bases, 7 bases remained unmatched. This CDR3 region has 15 residues. Germline lookup yields CDR1 MNHEY and CDR2 SMNVEV (reference sequence). In DNA form, the CDR3 reads TGTGCCAGCAGTCCCAGGGGGCGGAGAAACTATGGCTACACCTTC. Residues: CASSPRGRRNYGYTF.

This clone is labeled large. CDR3 in DNA: TGTGCCAGCAGTTATCGGTCAGGGGATCAGCCCCAGCATTTT. Its translation: CASSYRSGDQPQHF. The rearrangement links TRBV6-2 or TRBV6-3 to TRBJ1-5, with D perhaps TRBD1 (6 bases). Trimming took off 3 bases at V and 5 bases at J, with 11 bases between the two ends. Germline values: CDR1 MNHEY, CDR2 SVGEGT. CDR3 length equals 14 residues.

This chain links TRBV6-1 with TRBJ2-7, with D perhaps TRBD2 (6 bases). CDR1 MNHNS and CDR2 SASEGT come from the germline V gene. The germline V and J ends were trimmed by 0 bases and 3 bases, with 12 bases remaining between them. The CDR3 covers 15 residues. The CDR3 is CASSEATSRYYEQYF. In DNA form, the CDR3 reads TGTGCCAGCAGTGAAGCCACTAGCAGATACTACGAGCAGTACTTC.

This clone turned up a few times. CDR3 DNA sequence: TGTGCCAGCAGCTTAGAGGGGGCGGGCAATCAGCCCCAGCATTTT. This encodes CASSLEGAGNQPQHF. The genes are TRBV7-6 and TRBJ1-5; 7 positions agree with TRBD1. This CDR3 is 15 amino acids long. Germline V gene data show CDR1 as SGHVS and CDR2 as FNYEAQ. The trim removed 1 base at V and 2 bases at J, leaving 2 bases unmatched.

The V call is TRBV18, the J call TRBJ2-3, with 14 nucleotides matching TRBD2. The CDR3 is 19 amino acids. Looked up from germline, CDR1 is KGHSH and CDR2 is LQKENI. Trimming took 1 base from V and 2 from J; bases not matched to a gene: 8. CDR3: CASSPLRTSGRTVTDTQYF. The DNA of the CDR3 is TGTGCCAGCTCACCACTGAGGACTAGCGGGAGGACCGTCACAGATACGCAGTATTTT.

The chain combines TRBV11-2 with TRBJ2-1; 13 bases are shared with TRBD2. V lost 5 bases to trimming and J lost 7 bases; unmatched junction nucleotides: 5. The CDR3 is 15 amino acids. Germline V gene sequence: CDR1 SGHAT, CDR2 FQNNGV. CDR3: CASSLGLAGENEQFF. CDR3 nucleotides: TGTGCCAGCAGCCTCGGACTAGCGGGAGAGAATGAGCAGTTCTTC.

This chain uses TRBV27 with TRBJ2-1; 10 nucleotides agree with TRBD2. CDR1 and CDR2 (germline): MNHEY, SMNVEV (reference sequence). V shed 4 bases, J shed 3 bases, and the junction held 3 bases outside the gene matches. The CDR3 length is 15 residues. As DNA, the CDR3 is TGTGCCAGCAGTTCCGGACTAGCGGTCTACAATGAGCAGTTCTTC. Its translation: CASSSGLAVYNEQFF.

This chain joins TRBV6-2 or TRBV6-3 and TRBJ1-2; tentatively, D is TRBD1 (6 bases). The CDR3 loop spans 13 amino acids. Trimming removed 6 bases from V and 5 bases from J, with 13 bases in between. Germline lookup yields CDR1 MNHEY and CDR2 SVGEGT. The CDR3 nucleotides are TGTGCCAGCAGCTCGAGGACAGTTTATGGCTACACCTTC. Protein: CASSSRTVYGYTF.